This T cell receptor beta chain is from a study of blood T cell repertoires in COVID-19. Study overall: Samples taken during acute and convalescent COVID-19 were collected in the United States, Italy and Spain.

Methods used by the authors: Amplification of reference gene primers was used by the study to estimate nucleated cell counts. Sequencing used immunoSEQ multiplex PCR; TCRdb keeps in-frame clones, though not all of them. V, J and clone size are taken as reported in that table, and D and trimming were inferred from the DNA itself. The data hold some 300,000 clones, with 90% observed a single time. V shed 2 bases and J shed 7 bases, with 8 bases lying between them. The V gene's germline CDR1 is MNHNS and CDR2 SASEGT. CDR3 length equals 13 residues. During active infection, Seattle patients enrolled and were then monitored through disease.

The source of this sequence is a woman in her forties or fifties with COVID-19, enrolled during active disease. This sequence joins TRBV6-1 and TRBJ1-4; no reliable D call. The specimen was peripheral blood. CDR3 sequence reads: CASSETRSEKLFF. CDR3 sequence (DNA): TGTGCCAGCAGTGAAACCCGGTCTGAAAAACTGTTTTTT.